This record looks at one TCR beta chain sequence and its context. No antigen is known for it. The sample belongs to a study of cytomegalovirus exposure and HLA in healthy donors. The CDR3 is 16 amino acids. The germline CDR1 and CDR2 sequences are SGHAT and FQNNGV. Trimming left V 5 bases short and J 6 bases short, with 23 bases between. General observations from the study: Researchers reported in a later analysis that a missense DCLRE1C variant was tied to TCR beta V- and J-gene trimming.

Both 60 Vbeta primers and 13 Jbeta primers went into the PCR. The table came from immunoSEQ multiplex PCR; TCRdb's copy has only in-frame clones and leaves some out. This table holds some 92,000 clones, approximately 79% found once. J is TRBJ2-7 and V is TRBV11-2; perhaps TRBD2 as D (5 bases). The receptor was isolated from a man aged 25 to 40 in good health and CMV-seronegative. Sequencing was done on a sample of PBMCs. The CDR3 sequence is CASSVTAGILLGEQYF. The CDR3 DNA follows: TGTGCCAGCAGCGTGACCGCCGGGATACTACTGGGCGAGCAGTACTTC.